This TCR beta chain appears in the sequencing data of a study of cytomegalovirus exposure and HLA in healthy donors. Trimming took 0 bases from V and 7 from J; bases not matched to a gene: 11. Germline V gene data show CDR1 as SGHNT and CDR2 as YYREEE (reference sequence). The CDR3 totals 16 residues. Concerning this clone itself: The antigen is undetermined.

PCR was performed using 60 Vbeta and 13 Jbeta primers. TCRdb's table, derived via immunoSEQ multiplex PCR, lists solely in-frame clones and lacks some. Among about 91,000 clones listed, 90% were seen once. Study findings and constraints: Excluded: some indistinguishable V segments such as TRBV6-2 and TRBV6-3. In a later analysis, across HLA loci, associated TCR counts were highest for DRB1, lowest for HLA-C. Analysis was carried out at a later point, and it linked a missense DCLRE1C variant to TCR beta V- and J-gene trimming.

Sample: PBMCs. J is TRBJ2-7 and V is TRBV5-4, with 9 bases that match TRBD2. The TCR sequence derives from a man aged 18 to 29 in good health and CMV-seronegative. Written as DNA, the CDR3 is TGTGCCAGCAGCTTGGGTGGGGCGGGAGGGATGCAGGAGCAGTACTTC. This codes for CASSLGGAGGMQEQYF. Drawing the rest from reference TRBV5-4 and TRBJ2-7, the complete variable domain is ETGVTQSPTHLIKTRGQQVTLRCSSQSGHNTVSWYQQALGQGPQFIFQYYREEENGRGNFPPRFSGLQFPNYSSELNVNALELDDSALYLCASSLGGAGGMQEQYFGPGTRLTVT.